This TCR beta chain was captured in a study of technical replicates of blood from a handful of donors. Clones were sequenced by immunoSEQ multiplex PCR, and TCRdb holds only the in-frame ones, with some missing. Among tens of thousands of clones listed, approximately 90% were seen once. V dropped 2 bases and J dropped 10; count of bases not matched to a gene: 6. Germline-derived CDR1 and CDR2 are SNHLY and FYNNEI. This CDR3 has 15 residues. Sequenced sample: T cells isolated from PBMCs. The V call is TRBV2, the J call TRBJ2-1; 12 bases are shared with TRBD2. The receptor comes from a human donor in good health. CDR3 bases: TGTGCCAGCAGTGAAACTAGCGGGAGGACGTGGGAGCAGTTCTTC. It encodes CASSETSGRTWEQFF.